Below are 21 T cell receptor beta chains sequenced from a single sample in a study of cytomegalovirus exposure and HLA in healthy donors. The data were produced by immunoSEQ multiplex PCR, yet TCRdb's version contains in-frame clones alone and is incomplete. The sample records some 43,000 clones, 90% to 95% being singletons. Sequenced: PBMCs. All receptors come from a man aged 18-30 years in good health and CMV-seronegative.

This chain uses TRBV20-1 with TRBJ2-4, with 7 bases matching TRBD2. The germline V gene encodes CDR1 DFQATT and CDR2 SNEGSKA (reference sequence). CDR3 length equals 11 residues. V dropped 5 bases and J dropped 9; count of bases not matched to a gene: 4. The CDR3 coding sequence is TGCAGTGCTCCTCGCGGGGGCATTCAGTACTTC. Its translation is CSAPRGGIQYF.

This chain connects TRBV5-1 to TRBJ1-1; TRBD1 is a possible D gene (5 bases). The CDR3 is 13 residues long. Germline CDR1 is SGHRS and CDR2 is YFSETQ. Trimming removed 2 bases at V and 1 base at J, with 6 bases between. The CDR3 sequence is CASSFGQNTEAFF. The CDR3 nucleotides read TGCGCCAGCAGCTTCGGACAGAACACTGAAGCTTTCTTT.

The V and J genes are TRBV7-9 and TRBJ2-1; 7 bases map to TRBD2. The CDR3 extends over 14 amino acids. Germline-derived CDR1 and CDR2 are SEHNR and FQNEAQ (reference sequence). V was clipped by 3 bases and J by 8 bases; unmatched bases: 7. The CDR3 sequence: CASSFAGVRYEQFF. The CDR3, as DNA: TGTGCCAGCAGCTTTGCGGGAGTAAGGTATGAGCAGTTCTTC.

V gene TRBV19 combines with J gene TRBJ2-1, with 9 positions matching TRBD2. The germline V gene has CDR1 LNHDA and CDR2 SQIVND (reference sequence). This CDR3 spans 18 amino acids. The V and J ends lost 5 bases and 0 bases, in that order; junction bases with no gene match: 11. Here the CDR3 reads CASSPWLAGPSSYNEQFF. DNA of the CDR3: TGTGCCAGTAGTCCTTGGCTAGCGGGGCCCAGCTCCTACAATGAGCAGTTCTTC.

V gene TRBV5-1 combines with J gene TRBJ2-1, with a tentative D call TRBD2 (6 bases). The CDR3 covers 14 residues. Germline values: CDR1 SGHRS, CDR2 YFSETQ. V was pared by 4 bases and J by 8 bases, with 16 bases between. CDR3 coding DNA: TGCGCCAGCAGCGATATCCGGGGCGGGGATGAGCAGTTCTTC. Its protein is CASSDIRGGDEQFF. Using reference TRBV5-1 and TRBJ2-1 for the parts outside the CDR3, the full variable domain is KAGVTQTPRYLIKTRGQQVTLSCSPISGHRSVSWYQQTPGQGLQFLFEYFSETQRNKGNFPGRFSGRQFSNSRSEMNVSTLELGDSALYLCASSDIRGGDEQFFGPGTRLTVL.

The rearrangement uses TRBV7-2 and TRBJ1-2, with TRBD1 matching 9 bases. J gave up 9 bases and V 5 bases, and 7 bases lay outside the gene matches. This CDR3 region has 13 residues. Germline CDR1 SGHTA, CDR2 FQGNSA. CDR3 amino acids: CASSPGTGSSYTF. CDR3 coding DNA: TGTGCCAGCAGCCCAGGGACAGGGAGCAGCTACACCTTC.

The chain combines TRBV6-1 with TRBJ2-7; D possibly corresponds to TRBD2 (5 bases). The ends were cut back, 6 bases at V and 0 bases at J, with 12 bases in the middle. The CDR3 consists of 14 residues. Germline values: CDR1 MNHNS, CDR2 SASEGT. CDR3 nucleotides: TGTGCCAGCAGCAACAGAGGGCTCTCCTACGAGCAGTACTTC. Protein sequence: CASSNRGLSYEQYF.

The chain is built from TRBV6-6 and TRBJ1-4; D ambiguous. Per germline, CDR1 MNHNY and CDR2 SVGAGI (reference sequence). V was shortened by 5 bases and J by 0 bases, with 10 bases between the two germline ends. This CDR3 is built from 15 residues. The CDR3 nucleotides are TGTGCCAGCAGTGATACCGGGGCAACTAATGAAAAACTGTTTTTT. Its translation is CASSDTGATNEKLFF.

This sequence joins TRBV18 and TRBJ1-4, with a possible D match to TRBD1 (6 bases). Germline assignment: CDR1 KGHSH and CDR2 LQKENI. The ends were cut back, 0 bases at V and 7 bases at J, with 12 bases in the middle. The length of the CDR3 is 15 residues. The CDR3 bases are TGTGCCAGCTCACCACCGGGGGCATCCGTTGAAAAACTGTTTTTT. It translates to CASSPPGASVEKLFF.

V and J are TRBV4-1 and TRBJ1-6; 8 nucleotides line up with TRBD1. Per the germline V gene, CDR1 is MGHRA and CDR2 is YSYEKL. This CDR3 is 16 amino acids long. After removal of 0 bases from V and 9 bases from J, the junction contained 7 bases not matched to a gene. The CDR3 loop is CASSQDRDRLSSPLHF. The CDR3 bases are TGCGCCAGCAGCCAAGATCGGGACAGGTTGTCTTCACCCCTCCACTTT.

The rearrangement joins TRBV27 to TRBJ1-2, with 7 nucleotides matching TRBD1. The V gene end was trimmed by 2 bases and the J gene end by 0 bases; junction bases not matched to a gene: 12. This CDR3 contains 18 residues. CDR1 is MNHEY and CDR2 is SMNVEV in the germline V gene (reference sequence). The chain's CDR3 is CASSLEPPLGTANYGYTF. The CDR3 coding sequence is TGTGCCAGCAGTTTAGAGCCCCCGCTAGGGACAGCTAACTATGGCTACACCTTC.

This sequence joins TRBV2 and TRBJ1-2, with TRBD1 as a possible D gene (5 bases). This CDR3 comprises 14 residues. CDR1 is SNHLY and CDR2 is FYNNEI in the germline V gene. V dropped 9 bases and J dropped 0 bases, with 14 bases sitting between them. CDR3 residues: CASLRGTANYGYTF. The CDR3 bases are TGTGCCAGTCTCCGCGGGACCGCTAACTATGGCTACACCTTC. Based on the CDR3 plus reference TRBV2 and TRBJ1-2, the full variable domain is EPEVTQTPSHQVTQMGQEVILRCVPISNHLYFYWYRQILGQKVEFLVSFYNNEISEKSEIFDDQFSVERPDGSNFTLKIRSTKLEDSAMYFCASLRGTANYGYTFGSGTRLTVV.

The chain joins TRBV5-4 to TRBJ2-1; 7 bases map to TRBD1. Losses at the gene ends were 0 bases for V and 1 base for J; bases not matched to a gene: 1. This CDR3 has 15 amino acids. Germline V CDR1 and CDR2: SGHNT, YYREEE (reference sequence). The CDR3 coding sequence is TGTGCCAGCAGCTTGGACAGGGGTTCCTACAATGAGCAGTTCTTC. Amino acid sequence: CASSLDRGSYNEQFF.

This chain joins TRBV18 and TRBJ2-5; 10 nucleotides line up with TRBD2. From germline, CDR1 is KGHSH and CDR2 LQKENI. The CDR3 is 15 amino acids. After removal of 3 bases from V and 2 bases from J, the junction contained 3 bases not matched to a gene. DNA for the CDR3: TGTGCCAGCTCACCCCTAGCGGGGGTTCAAGAGACCCAGTACTTC. Encoded protein: CASSPLAGVQETQYF.

V gene TRBV9 combines with J gene TRBJ1-1; D may be TRBD1 (5 bases). The CDR3 consists of 13 residues. Germline V gene data show CDR1 as SGDLS and CDR2 as YYNGEE. The V and J ends lost 3 bases and 5 bases respectively, with 11 bases between them. Written as DNA, the CDR3 is TGTGCCAGCAGCGCTGCTGGGGGGACTGAAGCTTTCTTT. Protein: CASSAAGGTEAFF.

J is TRBJ2-1 and V is TRBV5-1, with 10 bases identical to TRBD2. Germline lookup yields CDR1 SGHRS and CDR2 YFSETQ. V shed 6 bases and J 5 bases; nucleotides not matched to a gene: 8. The CDR3 has 15 amino acids. In nucleotides, the CDR3 is TGCGCCAGCAAGAAAGGGCTAGCGGGAGACAATGAGCAGTTCTTC. As protein: CASKKGLAGDNEQFF.

This chain uses TRBV7-9 with TRBJ1-3, with a possible D match to TRBD1 (6 bases). The V end was cut by 4 bases, the J end by 6 bases, with 16 bases between. The length of the CDR3 is 15 residues. Germline CDR1 SEHNR, CDR2 FQNEAQ (reference sequence). This CDR3 is CASSYREGFENTIYF. In nucleotides, the CDR3 is TGTGCCAGCAGCTACAGGGAAGGGTTTGAAAACACCATATATTTT.

The V call is TRBV9, the J call TRBJ2-7; TRBD2 is a possible D gene (5 bases). Germline CDR1 SGDLS, CDR2 YYNGEE. The CDR3 is 15 amino acids. The V gene lost 0 bases and the J gene lost 3 bases, with 13 bases spanning the gap. DNA of the CDR3: TGTGCCAGCAGCGTAGCCCAGGACGGGAACTACGAGCAGTACTTC. Translation gives CASSVAQDGNYEQYF.

The chain combines TRBV2 with TRBJ2-7; 11 nucleotides match TRBD2. Germline values: CDR1 SNHLY, CDR2 FYNNEI. This CDR3 comprises 12 residues. V dropped 9 bases and J dropped 3; count of bases not matched to a gene: 1. The CDR3: CASGTSGYEQYF. CDR3 DNA sequence: TGTGCCAGTGGGACTAGCGGCTACGAGCAGTACTTC.

This chain joins TRBV6-6 and TRBJ2-5; 7 nucleotides agree with TRBD2. The germline V gene encodes CDR1 MNHNY and CDR2 SVGAGI (reference sequence). The CDR3 is 14 residues long. V dropped 8 bases and J dropped 0; count of bases not matched to a gene: 6. For the CDR3, the DNA is TGTGCCAGCGGTGTAGCGGGTCACCAAGAGACCCAGTACTTC. Translation gives CASGVAGHQETQYF.

V gene TRBV25-1 combines with J gene TRBJ1-1; D is unclear. The CDR3 consists of 13 residues. V lost 4 bases, J lost 4 bases, and 10 bases lay in between. In germline, CDR1 is MGHDK, CDR2 SYGVNS. The CDR3 DNA follows: TGTGCCAGCAGTGGTAGTAGTCGCACTGAAGCTTTCTTT. This codes for CASSGSSRTEAFF.